The 23 T cell receptor beta chains reported below all come from one sample, sequenced in a study of OX40 agonist ivuxolimab in advanced cancers. The table came from immunoSEQ multiplex PCR; TCRdb's copy has only in-frame clones and leaves some out. This table holds fewer than 20,000 clones, over 75% found once. Sequences were derived from CD4+ or CD8+ T cells sorted from blood, sampled in a trial of the OX40 agonist ivuxolimab. The receptors stem from an adult with an advanced solid tumor such as melanoma, head and neck, liver or kidney cancer.

The chain uses TRBV5-6 and TRBJ2-7; 9 bases agree with TRBD2. The CDR3 loop spans 16 amino acids. With V trimmed by 0 bases and J by 0 bases, 4 bases remained unmatched. Germline V lookup: CDR1 SGHDT, CDR2 YYEEEE. The chain's CDR3 is CASSLETSGGSYEQYF. CDR3 DNA: TGTGCCAGCAGCTTGGAGACTAGCGGAGGCTCCTACGAGCAGTACTTC.

V is TRBV5-4 and J is TRBJ2-1; 7 bases agree with TRBD1. Trimming took 0 bases from V and 8 from J; bases not matched to a gene: 8. Germline CDR1 is SGHNT and CDR2 is YYREEE (reference sequence). This CDR3 contains 15 residues. DNA of the CDR3: TGTGCCAGCAGCTTGGGACAGGGCACAATAGATGAGCAGTTCTTC. Amino acid sequence: CASSLGQGTIDEQFF.

Written as DNA, the CDR3 is TGTGCCAGCAGTCCTCCCGGTCCGTTCCCCAGCGAGCAGTACTTC. This sequence encodes CASSPPGPFPSEQYF. The chain carries TRBV27 and TRBJ2-7; no reliable D call. CDR1 and CDR2 from the germline V gene are MNHEY and SMNVEV (reference sequence). The CDR3 extends over 15 amino acids. Trimming pared 5 bases from V and 6 bases from J, leaving 20 bases between.

This clone occurred a few times. The CDR3 DNA reads as TGTGCCAGCAGTGTTCCCGGGACTAGCGGTGAGGGGGGGCAGTATTTT. As protein: CASSVPGTSGEGGQYF. V usage is TRBV25-1 and J usage is TRBJ2-3, with TRBD2 matching 11 bases. Per the germline V gene, CDR1 is MGHDK and CDR2 is SYGVNS. This CDR3 comprises 16 residues. V shed 4 bases, J shed 11 bases, and the junction held 14 bases outside the gene matches.

This sequence joins TRBV9 and TRBJ2-2; TRBD1 might be the D (5 bases). The V and J ends lost 4 bases and 0 bases respectively, with 13 bases between them. Germline CDR1 is SGDLS and CDR2 is YYNGEE. The CDR3 has 16 residues. CDR3 sequence (DNA): TGTGCCAGCAGCCAATTAGGGGCAGCGAACACCGGGGAGCTGTTTTTT. Translation: CASSQLGAANTGELFF.

The rearrangement uses TRBV27 and TRBJ2-6, with a weak D call TRBD1 (6 bases). The CDR3 sequence is 17 residues long. Germline loops: CDR1 MNHEY, CDR2 SMNVEV (reference sequence). Trimming took off 3 bases at V and 0 bases at J, with 12 bases between the two ends. CDR3 region: CASSFGRGSSGANVLTF. Written as DNA, the CDR3 is TGTGCCAGCAGTTTCGGCAGGGGTTCCTCTGGGGCCAACGTCCTGACTTTC.

The chain employs TRBV19 and TRBJ1-1, with TRBD1 matching over 8 bases. The CDR3 totals 14 residues. Germline CDR1 reads LNHDA; CDR2 reads SQIVND (reference sequence). V dropped 7 bases and J dropped 7; count of bases not matched to a gene: 11. CDR3 amino acids: CASISRTGQVEAFF. CDR3 DNA: TGTGCCAGTATTTCGCGGACAGGGCAGGTTGAAGCTTTCTTT.

This rearrangement joins TRBV5-1 to TRBJ2-2; D uncertain. The CDR3 has 16 amino acids. Germline lookup yields CDR1 SGHRS and CDR2 YFSETQ. The V and J ends lost 3 bases and 6 bases respectively, with 18 bases between them. The CDR3 here is CASSSTWVALSGELFF. The CDR3 region has the DNA TGCGCCAGCAGCTCTACATGGGTCGCGTTATCCGGGGAGCTGTTTTTT.

The chain links TRBV19 to TRBJ2-2, with D tentatively TRBD2 (6 bases). The V end lost 7 bases, the J end lost 0 bases, and 15 bases lay between the germline ends. CDR1 and CDR2 (germline): LNHDA, SQIVND (reference sequence). The CDR3 has 16 residues. CDR3 sequence reads: CASKDPGLPNTGELFF. DNA of the CDR3: TGTGCCAGTAAGGACCCGGGACTCCCGAACACCGGGGAGCTGTTTTTT.

The gene calls are TRBV27 and TRBJ2-1; 7 bases agree with TRBD1. Germline V gene sequence: CDR1 MNHEY, CDR2 SMNVEV (reference sequence). There are 13 residues in the CDR3. The ends lost 6 bases at V and 9 bases at J; junction bases unmatched: 8. In DNA form, the CDR3 reads TGTGCCAGCAGCCTCGGGACAGCTATTGAGCAGTTCTTC. Translating gives CASSLGTAIEQFF.

The V gene is TRBV5-5, the J gene TRBJ2-7; 7 nucleotides match TRBD1. There are 14 residues in the CDR3. The V gene end was trimmed by 4 bases and the J gene end by 4 bases; junction bases not matched to a gene: 8. Germline assignment: CDR1 SGHKS and CDR2 YYEKEE (reference sequence). The CDR3 here is CASSQGQTRYEQYF. The CDR3 DNA sequence: TGTGCCAGCAGCCAGGGACAGACTCGGTACGAGCAGTACTTC. Combining the CDR3 with reference TRBV5-5 and TRBJ2-7 gives the whole variable domain DAGVTQSPTHLIKTRGQQVTLRCSPISGHKSVSWYQQVLGQGPQFIFQYYEKEERGRGNFPDRFSARQFPNYSSELNVNALLLGDSALYLCASSQGQTRYEQYFGPGTRLTVT.

DNA for the CDR3: TGTGCCAGCAGCTTAGGAGCCAGTACTAACTATGGCTACACCTTC. Protein product: CASSLGASTNYGYTF. The rearrangement joins TRBV11-2 to TRBJ1-2, with D unclear. CDR1 and CDR2 (germline): SGHAT, FQNNGV. This CDR3 is 15 amino acids long. V was trimmed by 1 base and J by 0 bases, leaving 9 bases between them.

This sequence joins TRBV15 and TRBJ2-7; D remains unclear. Between the trimmed V and J ends, which lost 1 base and 2 bases, there was a span of 12 bases. CDR3 length equals 15 residues. Germline values: CDR1 LNHNV, CDR2 YYDKDF (reference sequence). CDR3 bases: TGTGCCACCAGCAGAGGTCGACCATTTGCCTACGAGCAGTACTTC. Its protein is CATSRGRPFAYEQYF.

Concerning this clone: One end of the junction does not line up with germline, which may come from a read error. V is TRBV4-3 and J is TRBJ2-7; D possibly matches TRBD1 or TRBD2 (5 bases each). Germline CDR1 reads LGHNA; CDR2 reads YSLEER. This CDR3 has 15 amino acids. The CDR3 DNA sequence: TGCGCCAACAGCCAAGAAAGGGACGCGCCCTACGAGCAGTACTTC. Translation: CANSQERDAPYEQYF.

This clone was recorded a few times. The chain combines TRBV6-5 with TRBJ1-5, with a possible D match to TRBD1 (5 bases). The CDR3 has 15 residues. Trimming shortened V by 6 bases and J by 2 bases, and 14 bases separated the two germline ends. CDR1 is MNHEY and CDR2 is SVGAGI in the germline V gene. The CDR3 DNA reads as TGTGCCAGCAGCAAGGGGTGGGGTGGCAATCAGCCCCAGCATTTT. Translated: CASSKGWGGNQPQHF.

The gene calls are TRBV9 and TRBJ2-7, with D perhaps TRBD2 (5 bases). Germline V CDR1 and CDR2: SGDLS, YYNGEE. The germline V and J ends were trimmed by 3 bases and 0 bases, with 10 bases remaining between them. The CDR3 covers 14 residues. The chain's CDR3 is CASSASSGSYEQYF. DNA for the CDR3: TGTGCCAGCAGCGCCTCCAGCGGCTCCTACGAGCAGTACTTC. The full variable domain, its missing parts supplied by reference TRBV9 and TRBJ2-7, is DSGVTQTPKHLITATGQRVTLRCSPRSGDLSVYWYQQSLDQGLQFLIQYYNGEERAKGNILERFSAQQFPDLHSELNLSSLELGDSALYFCASSASSGSYEQYFGPGTRLTVT.

The chain links TRBV30 to TRBJ1-2; D possibly corresponds to TRBD1 (6 bases). CDR1 is GTSNPN, CDR2 SVGIG, per germline (reference sequence). The CDR3 runs 13 residues. The V end lost 0 bases, the J end lost 6 bases, and 11 bases lay between the germline ends. The CDR3 protein is CAWSVGRGDGYTF. The CDR3 bases are TGTGCCTGGAGTGTAGGGAGGGGGGATGGCTACACCTTC.

This clone was seen more than once but under ten times. This chain links TRBV29-1 with TRBJ2-5, with 10 bases fitting TRBD2. The CDR3 sequence is 15 residues long. V lost 3 bases, J lost 1 base, and 5 bases stayed unmatched. CDR1 SQVTM and CDR2 ANQGSEA come from the germline V gene. Here the CDR3 reads CSVDLAGGPQETQYF. Here the CDR3 DNA reads TGCAGCGTTGACTTAGCGGGAGGCCCCCAAGAGACCCAGTACTTC.

The chain is built from TRBV28 and TRBJ2-7; 8 positions match TRBD2. Per the germline V gene, CDR1 is MDHEN and CDR2 is SYDVKM. CDR3 length: 14 residues. V was clipped by 5 bases and J by 5 bases; unmatched bases: 8. The DNA for the CDR3 is TGTGCCAGCAGTGTCATAGCGGGATTGAACGAGCAGTACTTC. Its protein product is CASSVIAGLNEQYF.

The chain uses TRBV11-2 and TRBJ2-7; D is undetermined. This CDR3 has 13 residues. Trimming pared 5 bases from V and 5 bases from J, leaving 13 bases between. Per germline, CDR1 SGHAT and CDR2 FQNNGV. CDR3 sequence: CASSHPNPHEQYF. DNA for the CDR3: TGTGCCAGCAGCCACCCAAATCCCCACGAGCAGTACTTC.

J is TRBJ2-1 and V is TRBV5-6; 8 bases fit TRBD2. V lost 0 bases to trimming and J lost 9 bases; unmatched junction nucleotides: 8. CDR1 and CDR2 from the germline V gene are SGHDT and YYEEEE. The CDR3 runs 15 residues. The CDR3 protein is CASSLEEASGLEQFF. DNA of the CDR3: TGTGCCAGCAGCTTGGAGGAGGCTAGCGGGCTTGAGCAGTTCTTC.

The chain has TRBV14 and TRBJ1-6; D is unclear. With 1 base removed from V and 4 bases from J, the gap between germline ends came to 11 bases. The germline V gene encodes CDR1 SGHDN and CDR2 FVKESK. The CDR3 has 16 residues. This chain's CDR3 is CASSQVHPGYNSPLHF. In DNA form, the CDR3 reads TGTGCCAGCAGCCAAGTTCATCCTGGGTATAATTCACCCCTCCACTTT.

V gene TRBV11-2 combines with J gene TRBJ1-3, with D possibly matching TRBD1 (5 bases). Germline loops: CDR1 SGHAT, CDR2 FQNNGV. This CDR3 is 16 amino acids long. V lost 5 bases and J 4 bases, leaving 18 bases between the germline ends. CDR3 DNA: TGTGCCAGCAGCCCTAGACTGGGCGGGGCGGGAAACACCATATATTTT. Amino acid sequence: CASSPRLGGAGNTIYF.